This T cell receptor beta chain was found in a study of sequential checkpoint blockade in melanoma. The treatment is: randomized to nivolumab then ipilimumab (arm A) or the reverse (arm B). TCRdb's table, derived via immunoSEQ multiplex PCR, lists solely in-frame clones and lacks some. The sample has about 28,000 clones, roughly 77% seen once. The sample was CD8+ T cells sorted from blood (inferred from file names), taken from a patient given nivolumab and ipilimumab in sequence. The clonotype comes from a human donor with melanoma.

The chain's CDR3 is CASSGDRGKTQYF. In nucleotides, the CDR3 is TGTGCCAGCAGTGGGGACAGGGGAAAGACCCAGTACTTC. The V call is TRBV2, the J call TRBJ2-5; the match to TRBD1 covers 10 bases. There are 13 residues in the CDR3. Germline CDR1 and CDR2: SNHLY and FYNNEI. J lost 6 bases, V lost 4 bases, and 2 bases had no gene match. Looking up the rest from reference TRBV2 and TRBJ2-5 gives the full variable domain: EPEVTQTPSHQVTQMGQEVILRCVPISNHLYFYWYRQILGQKVEFLVSFYNNEISEKSEIFDDQFSVERPDGSNFTLKIRSTKLEDSAMYFCASSGDRGKTQYFGPGTRLLVL.